A selection of T cell receptor beta chains follows, all from one sample in a study of blood T cell repertoires in COVID-19. Here immunoSEQ multiplex PCR was the method, and the copy in TCRdb shows in-frame clones only, minus some. The data show about 90,000 clones, approximately 88% seen once. The sample consisted of peripheral blood. The origin of the receptors is a man aged 55 to 70 with acute or convalescent COVID-19. Both conserved end residues are part of each CDR3. The order of the fields is V gene, J gene, clone size, CDR3 protein. Clone size is stated in some rows and not others, as once, few, many or a class when expanded.

TRBV5-4,TRBJ2-3,once,CASRAIGTAPNLF
TRBV7-8,TRBJ1-3,NA,CASSLDTGSRNTIYF
TRBV11-2,TRBJ2-3,NA,CASSFGTASDTQYF
TRBV10-1,TRBJ2-4,few,CASSPGGLKNIQYF
TRBV7-9,TRBJ1-4,NA,CASSLEAGGREKLFF
TRBV11-2,TRBJ1-1,NA,CASSREDTEAFF
TRBV3-1/TRBV3-2,TRBJ1-6,NA,CASSQVGGNSGSPLHF
TRBV5-4,TRBJ1-2,NA,CASSRTGFNYGYTF
TRBV5-6,TRBJ1-1,NA,CASSFPRGSNTEAFF
TRBV6-5,TRBJ2-7,once,CASVDYEQYF
TRBV5-1,TRBJ2-7,NA,CASNTGTGANEQYF
TRBV6-6,TRBJ2-7,NA,CASSYSQTGVVYEQYF
TRBV5-1,TRBJ2-3,NA,CASSLAVRSTDTQYF
TRBV5-4,TRBJ2-3,NA,CASSVDRPLPTDTQYF
TRBV3-1/TRBV3-2,TRBJ1-2,NA,CASSQGGPNYGYTF
TRBV30,TRBJ1-6,few,CAHAKSSYNSPLHF
TRBV4-1,TRBJ1-3,NA,CASSQEGQGVRNTIYF
TRBV7-3,TRBJ1-5,NA,CASSLLRGQVGQPQHF
TRBV3-1/TRBV3-2,TRBJ2-5,NA,CASSPEWETQYF
TRBV5-1,TRBJ2-2,NA,CASSPGQVYTGELFF
TRBV6-5,TRBJ2-5,NA,CASSKDRGHETQYF
TRBV5-1,TRBJ2-5,NA,CASSLEGEETQYF
TRBV4-1,TRBJ2-1,NA,CASSQDRLESSYNEQFF
TRBV18,TRBJ2-7,once,CASSPGVRYEQYF
TRBV5-8,TRBJ2-5,NA,CASSLNVGTQYF
TRBV24-1,TRBJ2-5,NA,CATSDPDRGKETQYF
TRBV9,TRBJ2-5,NA,CASSVDGAGEETQYF
TRBV3-1/TRBV3-2,TRBJ2-1,NA,CASSQTLAGGQGEQFF
TRBV7-8,TRBJ2-6,NA,CASSLPQGGGANVLTF
TRBV9,TRBJ2-7,NA,CASSVGASYEQYF
TRBV12-3/TRBV12-4,TRBJ1-2,NA,CASSLSQSYGYTF
TRBV19,TRBJ1-1,NA,CASSGLRGTEAFF
TRBV7-2,TRBJ1-5,NA,CASGDRGGNQPQHF
TRBV5-1,TRBJ2-3,NA,CASRSVGTDTQYF
TRBV15,TRBJ2-1,NA,CATSSNLGLARNEQFF
TRBV29-1,TRBJ2-1,NA,CSVEDLKLAGENEQFF
TRBV19,TRBJ2-2,NA,CASSKRVAGELFF
TRBV5-1,TRBJ2-5,NA,CASSFTSGGQETQYF